This passage covers 21 T cell receptor beta chains from one sample sequenced in a study of beta chain features in type 1 diabetes. Overall study results and limits: Within each of all four CD4+ subsets, Type 1 diabetes patients had TCRB CDR3s that were moderately but significantly shorter.

Reverse transcription of all isolated RNA meant that expressed TCRB transcripts were sequenced. The table came from immunoSEQ multiplex PCR; TCRdb's copy has only in-frame clones and leaves some out. This table holds about 660,000 clones, about 14% found once. No cognate antigen is known for these TCRs. Sequencing was done on a sample of naive CD4+ T cells from blood. All receptors derive from a man aged 18 to 35 with type 1 diabetes.

This clone occurred a few times. The rearrangement uses TRBV30 and TRBJ1-3; D ambiguous. Germline-derived CDR1 and CDR2 are GTSNPN and SVGIG (reference sequence). V lost 4 bases and J lost 0, with 10 bases in between. CDR3 length: 14 amino acids. The CDR3 loop is CAWTRPGSGNTIYF. The CDR3 DNA is TGTGCCTGGACCCGTCCAGGCTCTGGAAACACCATATATTTT.

The table lists this clone with a few counts. The chain has TRBV18 and TRBJ1-1; D is unresolved. Germline CDR1 is KGHSH and CDR2 is LQKENI. V was trimmed by 3 bases and J by 1 base, leaving 15 bases between them. This CDR3 has 16 residues. The CDR3 spells CASSPLFRTENTEAFF. The CDR3 DNA sequence: TGTGCCAGCTCACCGTTATTTCGGACGGAGAACACTGAAGCTTTCTTT.

The chain employs TRBV11-2 and TRBJ2-5; unclear D gene. V was shortened by 0 bases and J by 1 base, with 9 bases between the two germline ends. CDR1 is SGHAT and CDR2 is FQNNGV in the germline V gene. This CDR3 is 15 amino acids long. CDR3 coding DNA: TGTGCCAGCAGCTTAGAGAGACACCTCCAAGAGACCCAGTACTTC. Translating gives CASSLERHLQETQYF.

The gene calls are TRBV4-2 and TRBJ1-3; TRBD1 matches at 12 bases. This CDR3 is built from 20 residues. The germline CDR1 and CDR2 sequences are LGHNA and YNFKEQ. V lost 3 bases to trimming and J lost 0 bases; unmatched junction nucleotides: 12. The CDR3 DNA sequence: TGTGCCAGCAGCCAGGTCCCGGGACAGGGGGCGCAGGGCTCTGGAAACACCATATATTTT. Amino acids: CASSQVPGQGAQGSGNTIYF.

This clone was detected only a few times. This sequence joins TRBV28 and TRBJ2-1; TRBD2 is a possible D gene (5 bases). This CDR3 spans 14 amino acids. Trimming left V 3 bases short and J 7 bases short, with 13 bases between. The V gene's germline CDR1 is MDHEN and CDR2 SYDVKM. CDR3 DNA sequence: TGTGCCAGCAGTTTGACTACATCCCTGAATGAGCAGTTCTTC. Translation gives CASSLTTSLNEQFF.

This chain uses TRBV25-1 with TRBJ2-7; TRBD2 matches 11 bases. After removal of 4 bases from V and 0 bases from J, the junction contained 8 bases not matched to a gene. The germline V gene encodes CDR1 MGHDK and CDR2 SYGVNS. The CDR3 consists of 17 residues. The CDR3 nucleotides are TGTGCCAGCAGTGTTACTAGCGGGAGACTGAGCTCCTACGAGCAGTACTTC. Amino acid sequence: CASSVTSGRLSSYEQYF.

This clone was counted only a few times. The rearrangement joins TRBV30 to TRBJ2-1; unclear D gene. V was shortened by 3 bases and J by 7 bases, with 16 bases between the two germline ends. The CDR3 runs 14 residues. Per the germline V gene, CDR1 is GTSNPN and CDR2 is SVGIG (reference sequence). The CDR3 sequence is CAWSRLSEWNEQFF. The CDR3 nucleotides are TGTGCCTGGAGCCGACTGAGCGAATGGAATGAGCAGTTCTTC.

This clone was counted only a few times. CDR3: CAWRTVDRVSEAFF. Written as DNA, the CDR3 is TGTGCCTGGAGGACCGTCGACAGGGTTTCTGAAGCTTTCTTT. J is TRBJ1-1 and V is TRBV30; 7 bases fit TRBD1. This CDR3 is 14 amino acids long. J gave up 6 bases and V 3 bases, and 10 bases lay outside the gene matches. In germline, CDR1 is GTSNPN, CDR2 SVGIG (reference sequence).

The V call is TRBV30, the J call TRBJ2-3; D unresolved. Germline V gene lookup returns CDR1 GTSNPN and CDR2 SVGIG (reference sequence). The V and J ends lost 7 bases and 8 bases respectively, with 13 bases between them. This CDR3 has 11 residues. CDR3 amino acids: CASTRIFTQYF. CDR3 nucleotide sequence: TGTGCCTCGACCCGTATTTTTACGCAGTATTTT. Together with reference TRBV30 and TRBJ2-3, the CDR3 gives the full variable domain: SQTIHQWPATLVQPVGSPLSLECTVEGTSNPNLYWYRQAAGRGLQLLFYSVGIGQISSEVPQNLSASRPQDRQFILSSKKLLLSDSGFYLCASTRIFTQYFGPGTRLTVL.

This clone was recorded a few times. V gene TRBV9 combines with J gene TRBJ2-1; possible D gene TRBD2, 5 bases. Germline values: CDR1 SGDLS, CDR2 YYNGEE. The CDR3 sequence is 14 residues long. The ends were cut back, 5 bases at V and 2 bases at J, with 11 bases in the middle. For the CDR3, the DNA is TGTGCCAGCAGTGACTCCGGGACCTACAATGAGCAGTTCTTC. Translating it yields CASSDSGTYNEQFF.

This clone occurred a few times. V usage is TRBV18 and J usage is TRBJ2-2; TRBD2 matches 11 bases. The germline CDR1 and CDR2 sequences are KGHSH and LQKENI. The CDR3 covers 17 residues. V lost 2 bases, J lost 5 bases, and 7 bases stayed unmatched. The CDR3 loop is CASSPETSGTSTGELFF. DNA of the CDR3: TGTGCCAGCTCACCAGAGACTAGCGGGACTTCAACCGGGGAGCTGTTTTTT. The full variable domain, its missing parts supplied by reference TRBV18 and TRBJ2-2, is NAGVMQNPRHLVRRRGQEARLRCSPMKGHSHVYWYRQLPEEGLKFMVYLQKENIIDESGMPKERFSAEFPKEGPSILRIQQVVRGDSAAYFCASSPETSGTSTGELFFGEGSRLTVL.

The chain links TRBV5-1 to TRBJ1-1; D possibly corresponds to TRBD1 (5 bases). Germline-derived CDR1 and CDR2 are SGHRS and YFSETQ. This CDR3 spans 13 amino acids. V was cut by 1 base and J by 7 bases, with 11 bases left in between. CDR3 sequence: CASSLQGGDEAFF. As DNA, the CDR3 is TGCGCCAGCAGCTTGCAGGGAGGCGATGAAGCTTTCTTT.

This clone was detected a few times. This rearrangement joins TRBV5-1 to TRBJ1-1, with TRBD1 identical over 10 bases. The CDR3 is 14 amino acids. Trimming took 6 bases from V and 4 from J; bases not matched to a gene: 6. Germline-derived CDR1 and CDR2 are SGHRS and YFSETQ. CDR3 sequence (DNA): TGCGCCAGCACACTGACAGGGGGCGGCACTGAAGCTTTCTTT. Its protein is CASTLTGGGTEAFF.

The chain is built from TRBV28 and TRBJ1-1; D not resolved. Germline V CDR1 and CDR2: MDHEN, SYDVKM. Trimming took 11 bases from V and 2 from J, leaving 12 bases between them. This CDR3 region has 12 residues. The DNA for the CDR3 is TGTGCCGGACGGACGGATAACACTGAAGCTTTCTTT. The encoded protein is CAGRTDNTEAFF. Looking up the rest from reference TRBV28 and TRBJ1-1 gives the full variable domain: DVKVTQSSRYLVKRTGEKVFLECVQDMDHENMFWYRQDPGLGLRLIYFSYDVKMKEKGDIPEGYSVSREKKERFSLILESASTNQTSMYLCAGRTDNTEAFFGQGTRLTVV.

This clone occurred a few times. The V gene is TRBV25-1, the J gene TRBJ1-6, with D unclear. CDR3 length: 15 residues. Trimming took 1 base from V and 6 from J, leaving 10 bases between them. Germline V gene sequence: CDR1 MGHDK, CDR2 SYGVNS. CDR3 DNA: TGTGCCAGCAGTGAATTTCGGCTGGCTAATTCACCCCTCCACTTT. It specifies CASSEFRLANSPLHF.

This chain joins TRBV23-1 and TRBJ2-7; 9 bases align to TRBD1. TRBV23-1 is flagged as an ORF with uncertain function. V shed 0 bases, J shed 4 bases, and the junction held 13 bases outside the gene matches. The CDR3 sequence is 18 residues long. The CDR3, as DNA: TGCGCCAGCAGTCAATCTGGAGGGGACAGGGAAGCCGCTTACGAGCAGTACTTC. Translating gives CASSQSGGDREAAYEQYF.

The CDR3 spells CASKSAAGRAYNEQFF. CDR3 DNA sequence: TGTGCCAGCAAATCGGCCGCAGGGAGGGCCTACAATGAGCAGTTCTTC. The chain carries TRBV28 and TRBJ2-1; 7 bases line up with TRBD2. CDR1 is MDHEN and CDR2 is SYDVKM in the germline V gene. V lost 7 bases, J lost 2 bases, and 11 bases stayed unmatched. The CDR3 runs 16 residues.

V is TRBV4-1 and J is TRBJ2-7, with TRBD1 identical over 7 bases. V lost 5 bases and J lost 3; bases outside the gene matches: 13. From germline, CDR1 is MGHRA and CDR2 YSYEKL. CDR3 length equals 16 residues. The CDR3 loop reads CASSVPGTAFLYEQYF. In nucleotides, the CDR3 is TGCGCCAGCAGCGTTCCCGGGACAGCTTTCCTCTACGAGCAGTACTTC.

The chain joins TRBV5-1 to TRBJ2-5; D is undetermined. CDR3 length: 15 residues. The V gene's germline CDR1 is SGHRS and CDR2 YFSETQ. The V end lost 2 bases, the J end lost 5 bases, and 16 bases lay between the germline ends. CDR3: CASSLFASQWETQYF. In DNA form, the CDR3 reads TGCGCCAGCAGCTTATTTGCGTCGCAATGGGAGACCCAGTACTTC.

This clone has only a few counts. This chain connects TRBV5-1 to TRBJ1-1, with 7 bases lining up with TRBD1. The CDR3 spans 15 residues. Germline V gives CDR1 SGHRS, CDR2 YFSETQ. V gave up 2 bases and J gave up 1 base; unmatched junction bases: 5. CDR3 in DNA: TGCGCCAGCAGCTTAAGGGACAGCCAGAACACTGAAGCTTTCTTT. Translation gives CASSLRDSQNTEAFF.

The chain couples TRBV30 to TRBJ2-7; 12 bases match TRBD2. The CDR3 extends over 13 amino acids. The germline CDR1 and CDR2 sequences are GTSNPN and SVGIG (reference sequence). The V gene end was trimmed by 5 bases and the J gene end by 3 bases; junction bases not matched to a gene: 2. The CDR3 DNA sequence: TGTGCCTGGGCGACTAGCGGGGGCTACGAGCAGTACTTC. Residues: CAWATSGGYEQYF.